Below are 14 T cell receptor beta chains sequenced from a single sample in a study of blood T cells in healthy people across ages. Then a second PCR, running roughly 7 to 11 cycles, was carried out with a sample-barcoded 5' primer and a J-beta primer mix. MiXCR, applied by TCRdb to the 5' RACE reads, yields one record per CDR3 protein. The sample shows approximately 600,000 distinct CDR3 sequences, under 65% of them seen only once. The sample comprised blood. These receptors originate from a man aged 55 to 70 in good health.

This clonotype was observed once. The rearrangement joins TRBV3-1 to TRBJ1-5, with TRBD1 matching over 8 bases. V trimming: 5 bases; J trimming: 8 bases; junction bases outside the gene matches: 11. Germline loops: CDR1 LGHDT, CDR2 YNNKEL (reference sequence). CDR3 length: 15 amino acids. The CDR3 is CASSARTGHGEPQHF. The CDR3 coding sequence is TGTGCCAGCAGCGCCCGGACAGGGCATGGGGAGCCCCAGCATTTT.

The sample holds one count of this clonotype. One end of the junction is discordant with germline, which a read error may explain. The V and J genes are TRBV20-1 and TRBJ2-5, with D possibly TRBD1 on 7 matching bases. Germline loops: CDR1 DFQATT, CDR2 SNEGSKA (reference sequence). The CDR3 contains 14 residues. The CDR3 loop reads CSTRDLEGAETQYF. The CDR3 region has the DNA TGCAGTACTAGAGATTTGGAGGGGGCAGAGACCCAGTACTTC.

This clonotype was observed a single time. The rearrangement links TRBV6-5 to TRBJ2-3; D is unresolved. The CDR3 extends over 13 amino acids. Germline V gives CDR1 MNHEY, CDR2 SVGAGI. V lost 4 bases to trimming and J lost 8 bases, with 13 bases between them. The CDR3 spells CASSSILLPTQYF. DNA of the CDR3: TGTGCCAGCAGTTCCATTCTGTTACCTACGCAGTATTTT.

The chain joins TRBV29-1 to TRBJ2-5; 12 nucleotides match TRBD1. Germline CDR1 SQVTM, CDR2 ANQGSEA. V lost 8 bases to trimming and J lost 11 bases; unmatched junction nucleotides: 15. CDR3 size: 14 residues. CDR3 protein: CSTGTGGGYNEQYF. The CDR3 DNA reads as TGCAGCACCGGGACAGGGGGCGGCTACAATGAGCAGTACTTC.

The chain carries TRBV11-1 and TRBJ1-1; D might be TRBD1 (5 bases). The CDR3 extends over 14 amino acids. Germline assignment: CDR1 SGHAT and CDR2 FQDESV (reference sequence). Trimming shortened V by 5 bases and J by 0 bases, and 10 bases separated the two germline ends. CDR3 sequence: CASSPQELNTEAFF. CDR3 bases: TGTGCCAGCAGCCCACAGGAACTGAACACTGAAGCTTTCTTT.

This clonotype was counted a few times. This chain connects TRBV5-4 to TRBJ2-5; D possibly corresponds to TRBD2 (6 bases). The DNA matches TRBJ2-7 better at its end, which makes the J call doubtful. Germline V gives CDR1 SGHNT, CDR2 YYREEE (reference sequence). The CDR3 sequence is 13 residues long. DNA of the CDR3: TGTGCCAGCAGCTCGTACGGGGGCTACGAGCAGTACTTC. Translating gives CASSSYGGYEQYF.

The chain links TRBV2 to TRBJ2-5; D possibly corresponds to TRBD1 (6 bases). The DNA end is a closer match to TRBJ2-7, so the J assignment may be wrong. This CDR3 has 14 amino acids. Germline loops: CDR1 SNHLY, CDR2 FYNNEI. CDR3: CASSDSRGENEQYF. DNA of the CDR3: TGTGCCAGCAGTGATAGCAGGGGTGAGAACGAGCAGTACTTC.

This clonotype was recorded a few times. V usage is TRBV29-1 and J usage is TRBJ2-3; maybe TRBD2 (5 bases). Trimming removed 4 bases from V and 2 bases from J, with 13 bases in between. The length of the CDR3 is 14 residues. From germline, CDR1 is SQVTM and CDR2 ANQGSEA. CDR3: CSVVLGSYTDTQYF. The CDR3 coding sequence is TGCAGCGTTGTACTAGGGTCCTACACAGATACGCAGTATTTT.

V gene TRBV5-1 combines with J gene TRBJ2-5; D not resolved. Germline CDR1 SGHRS, CDR2 YFSETQ. The V end was cut by 6 bases, the J end by 1 base, with 13 bases between. The CDR3 totals 14 residues. CDR3 coding DNA: TGCGCCAGCACCATCAGTGGAACCCAAGAGACCCAGTACTTC. Translating gives CASTISGTQETQYF.

This chain joins TRBV7-9 and TRBJ2-2; 8 bases match TRBD2. Germline lookup yields CDR1 SEHNR and CDR2 FQNEAQ (reference sequence). V was clipped by 4 bases and J by 4 bases; unmatched bases: 5. The CDR3 is 15 residues long. The chain's CDR3 is CASSSGGPGTGELFF. The CDR3 nucleotides are TGTGCCAGCAGCTCGGGGGGGCCGGGCACCGGGGAGCTGTTTTTT.

The chain employs TRBV5-1 and TRBJ1-2, with 7 bases matching TRBD1. This CDR3 has 15 amino acids. The V gene end was trimmed by 0 bases and the J gene end by 8 bases; junction bases not matched to a gene: 10. Germline-derived CDR1 and CDR2 are SGHRS and YFSETQ. For the CDR3, the DNA is TGCGCCAGCAGCTTGGATGGGCAGACAGGGACCGGCTACACCTTC. Protein sequence: CASSLDGQTGTGYTF.

This chain uses TRBV12-3 or TRBV12-4 with TRBJ2-2, with 11 bases aligning to TRBD1. V dropped 6 bases and J dropped 5; count of bases not matched to a gene: 11. This CDR3 is built from 17 residues. The CDR3 region is CASSNGDRGVETGELFF. The CDR3 DNA reads as TGTGCCAGCAGCAATGGGGACAGGGGGGTTGAGACCGGGGAGCTGTTTTTT.

The chain employs TRBV12-3 or TRBV12-4 and TRBJ2-6, with TRBD1 identical over 7 bases. V shed 6 bases, J shed 0 bases, and the junction held 2 bases outside the gene matches. The CDR3 length is 15 residues. This CDR3 is CASSAGGSGANVLTF. CDR3 DNA sequence: TGTGCCAGCAGCGCAGGGGGCTCTGGGGCCAACGTCCTGACTTTC.

The chain is built from TRBV29-1 and TRBJ2-1; no reliable D call. The CDR3 covers 11 residues. Germline CDR1 reads SQVTM; CDR2 reads ANQGSEA. V lost 6 bases and J lost 8, with 11 bases in between. The CDR3 DNA sequence: TGCAGCGTCAATCCGGGCGATGAGCAGTTCTTC. It is translated as CSVNPGDEQFF.